This TCR beta chain comes out of a study of blood T cell repertoires in COVID-19. Germline V gene data show CDR1 as KGHSH and CDR2 as LQKENI. V shed 3 bases and J shed 4 bases, with 12 bases lying between them. CDR3 size: 14 residues. Here immunoSEQ multiplex PCR was the method, and the copy in TCRdb shows in-frame clones only, minus some. The data show around 150,000 clones, approximately 80% seen once. This sequence joins TRBV18 and TRBJ1-2; TRBD1 might be the D (6 bases). The TCR originated in a woman of 80 years or more with active or convalescent COVID-19. The source material was peripheral blood. This CDR3 reads CASSPNRDSYGYTF. CDR3 DNA: TGTGCCAGCTCACCTAACAGGGATAGCTATGGCTACACCTTC.